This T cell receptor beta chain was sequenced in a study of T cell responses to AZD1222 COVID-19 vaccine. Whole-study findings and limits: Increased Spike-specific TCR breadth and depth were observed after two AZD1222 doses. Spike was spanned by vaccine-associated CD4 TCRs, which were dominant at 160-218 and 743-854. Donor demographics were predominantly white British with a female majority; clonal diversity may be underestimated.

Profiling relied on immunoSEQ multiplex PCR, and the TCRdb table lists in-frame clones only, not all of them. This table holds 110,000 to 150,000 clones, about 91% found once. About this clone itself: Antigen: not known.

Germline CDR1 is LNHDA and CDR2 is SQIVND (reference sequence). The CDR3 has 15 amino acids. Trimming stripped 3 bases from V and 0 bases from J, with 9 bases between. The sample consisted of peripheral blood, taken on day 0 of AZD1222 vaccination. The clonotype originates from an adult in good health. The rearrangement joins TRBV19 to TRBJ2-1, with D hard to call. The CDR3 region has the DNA TGTGCCAGTAGTATGGACCGAGACTCCTACAATGAGCAGTTCTTC. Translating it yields CASSMDRDSYNEQFF.